The 23 T cell receptor beta chains in this list originate from one sample, sequenced in a study of shared clonotypes between healthy human individuals. The repertoire was sequenced with immunoSEQ multiplex PCR; TCRdb's copy has only in-frame clones and lacks some. The profile shows about 2.1 million clones, approximately 92% of them singletons. CD45RO-negative cells were positively selected for CCR7, leaving out terminally differentiated effector memory CD45RA+ cells. Sample: naive CD8+ T cells from PBMCs. The receptor source for this set is a young man in good health. Some clones in this sample may be carry-over from other donors' samples.

In regard to this clone: Other DNA sequences within the sample encode an identical CDR3. The CDR3 bases are TGTGCCAGCAGCGTAGCAGGGAAAAGCACAGATACGCAGTATTTT. Its translation: CASSVAGKSTDTQYF. The chain carries TRBV9 and TRBJ2-3; maybe TRBD1 (5 bases). The germline V gene has CDR1 SGDLS and CDR2 YYNGEE. This CDR3 contains 15 residues. V lost 0 bases and J 0 bases, leaving 8 bases between the germline ends.

The gene calls are TRBV5-6 and TRBJ1-1; TRBD1 aligns across 9 bases. Trimming at V came to 2 bases and at J to 3 bases, leaving 2 bases not matched to a gene. CDR3 length: 14 residues. Germline assignment: CDR1 SGHDT and CDR2 YYEEEE. The CDR3 region has the DNA TGTGCCAGCAGCTTTGGGACAGGGTACACTGAAGCTTTCTTT. The encoded protein is CASSFGTGYTEAFF. Full variable domain (remainder filled in from reference TRBV5-6 and TRBJ1-1): DAGVTQSPTHLIKTRGQQVTLRCSPKSGHDTVSWYQQALGQGPQFIFQYYEEEERQRGNFPDRFSGHQFPNYSSELNVNALLLGDSALYLCASSFGTGYTEAFFGQGTRLTVV.

DNA for the CDR3: TGTGCCAGCAGCGCAACAGGGGGCACCGGGGAGCTGTTTTTT. Translation: CASSATGGTGELFF. The V call is TRBV7-9, the J call TRBJ2-2; 8 bases are shared with TRBD1. The germline V gene has CDR1 SEHNR and CDR2 FQNEAQ (reference sequence). The CDR3 sequence is 14 residues long. The J segment lost 4 bases and the V segment lost 5 bases, leaving 3 bases of the junction unmatched. The full variable domain, in which reference TRBV7-9 and TRBJ2-2 provide the parts outside the CDR3, is DTGVSQNPRHKITKRGQNVTFRCDPISEHNRLYWYRQTLGQGPEFLTYFQNEAQLEKSRLLSDRFSAERPKGSFSTLEIQRTEQGDSAMYLCASSATGGTGELFFGEGSRLTVL.

The chain uses TRBV27 and TRBJ2-1; D may be TRBD2 (5 bases). V dropped 5 bases and J dropped 0 bases, with 11 bases sitting between them. CDR1 MNHEY and CDR2 SMNVEV come from the germline V gene (reference sequence). CDR3 length: 15 amino acids. The CDR3 loop reads CASSITRSSYNEQFF. In DNA, the CDR3 is TGTGCCAGCAGTATCACTAGGAGCTCCTACAATGAGCAGTTCTTC.

This clone was found once. The chain joins TRBV5-4 to TRBJ1-3; 7 positions agree with TRBD1. This CDR3 spans 16 amino acids. J gave up 4 bases and V 1 base, and 8 bases lay outside the gene matches. Germline V gene lookup returns CDR1 SGHNT and CDR2 YYREEE (reference sequence). CDR3 coding DNA: TGTGCCAGCAGCTTGCCTACAGGGGCGAAAGGAAACACCATATATTTT. Translating gives CASSLPTGAKGNTIYF.

This clone was detected a few times. Other DNA variants within this sample encode the same CDR3. The chain has TRBV9 and TRBJ2-7; no reliable D call. The germline gives CDR1 SGDLS, CDR2 YYNGEE. V shed 2 bases and J shed 3 bases, with 3 bases lying between them. The CDR3 length is 11 residues. CDR3 in amino acids: CASSVGYEQYF. CDR3 in DNA: TGTGCCAGCAGCGTTGGCTACGAGCAGTACTTC. The entire variable domain, with the rest obtained from reference TRBV9 and TRBJ2-7, is as follows: DSGVTQTPKHLITATGQRVTLRCSPRSGDLSVYWYQQSLDQGLQFLIQYYNGEERAKGNILERFSAQQFPDLHSELNLSSLELGDSALYFCASSVGYEQYFGPGTRLTVT.

V gene TRBV6-6 combines with J gene TRBJ1-1; tentatively, D is TRBD1 (6 bases). There are 12 residues in the CDR3. The germline V and J ends were trimmed by 5 bases and 9 bases, with 13 bases remaining between them. CDR1 and CDR2 (germline): MNHNY, SVGAGI (reference sequence). This CDR3 reads CASSRTEGQAFF. The CDR3 DNA follows: TGTGCCAGCAGTCGGACAGAGGGGCAAGCTTTCTTT.

The chain joins TRBV18 to TRBJ1-4; D possibly corresponds to TRBD1 (6 bases). The CDR3 extends over 14 amino acids. V was pared by 0 bases and J by 8 bases, with 10 bases between. Germline CDR1 reads KGHSH; CDR2 reads LQKENI. CDR3 in DNA: TGTGCCAGCTCACCACCGGGGGCGAGGGAAAAACTGTTTTTT. It yields the protein CASSPPGAREKLFF.

The rearrangement joins TRBV28 to TRBJ1-2, with TRBD1 as a possible D gene (5 bases). From germline, CDR1 is MDHEN and CDR2 SYDVKM. This CDR3 is built from 12 residues. The V and J ends lost 4 bases and 14 bases respectively, with 17 bases between them. CDR3 residues: CASSSGLREGTF. CDR3 nucleotides: TGTGCCAGCAGTTCAGGACTTCGGGAGGGGACCTTC.

The chain recombines TRBV2 with TRBJ1-2, with unresolved D. Germline V gene data show CDR1 as SNHLY and CDR2 as FYNNEI. CDR3 length: 15 residues. V gave up 3 bases and J gave up 4 bases, with 15 bases separating them. The chain's CDR3 is CASSESLGWGYGYTF. The CDR3 DNA reads TGTGCCAGCAGTGAGTCACTGGGCTGGGGCTATGGCTACACCTTC. Supplemented by reference TRBV2 and TRBJ1-2, the full variable domain reads EPEVTQTPSHQVTQMGQEVILRCVPISNHLYFYWYRQILGQKVEFLVSFYNNEISEKSEIFDDQFSVERPDGSNFTLKIRSTKLEDSAMYFCASSESLGWGYGYTFGSGTRLTVV.

The chain uses TRBV27 and TRBJ1-2, with D maybe TRBD1 (6 bases). CDR3 length: 14 amino acids. V gave up 3 bases and J gave up 4 bases, with 12 bases separating them. Germline V gene sequence: CDR1 MNHEY, CDR2 SMNVEV (reference sequence). The CDR3: CASSFSGTPYGYTF. Written as DNA, the CDR3 is TGTGCCAGCAGTTTTAGCGGGACACCCTATGGCTACACCTTC.

V gene TRBV29-1 combines with J gene TRBJ2-3; 12 positions agree with TRBD2. Germline V gene data show CDR1 as SQVTM and CDR2 as ANQGSEA. The CDR3 length is 19 residues. After removal of 7 bases from V and 4 bases from J, the junction contained 21 bases not matched to a gene. As DNA, the CDR3 is TGCAGCGCCCAAGGGAAGGGACTAGCGGGCCGAACCACTCCAGATACGCAGTATTTT. Residues: CSAQGKGLAGRTTPDTQYF.

V is TRBV21-1 and J is TRBJ1-1. TRBV21-1 counts as a pseudogene. This CDR3 region has 14 residues. The CDR3 DNA reads as TGTGCCAGCAGCAAATCTCAAGGATACACTGAAGCTTTCTTT. It yields the protein CASSKSQGYTEAFF.

J is TRBJ2-3 and V is TRBV7-9; possibly TRBD1 for D (6 bases). Trimming cost V 1 base and J 14 bases, with 13 bases left between them. The CDR3 covers 12 residues. Per germline, CDR1 SEHNR and CDR2 FQNEAQ (reference sequence). For the CDR3, the DNA is TGTGCCAGCAGCTTAGGGGGGCCTCAGCCGTATTTT. This translates into CASSLGGPQPYF.

This chain joins TRBV29-1 and TRBJ2-7; possibly TRBD1 for D (6 bases). CDR1 and CDR2 (germline): SQVTM, ANQGSEA. The CDR3 loop spans 13 amino acids. Between the trimmed V and J ends, which lost 1 base and 4 bases, there was a span of 11 bases. DNA for the CDR3: TGCAGCGTTGAAGGGACAGAGGAGTACGAGCAGTACTTC. It is translated as CSVEGTEEYEQYF.

The chain joins TRBV25-1 to TRBJ2-1, with D tentatively TRBD1 (6 bases). Germline-derived CDR1 and CDR2 are MGHDK and SYGVNS. The CDR3 length is 12 residues. The V end lost 5 bases, the J end lost 9 bases, and 11 bases lay between the germline ends. CDR3 DNA sequence: TGTGCCAGCAGTTTGGGGGCGCCTGAGCAGTTCTTC. Protein: CASSLGAPEQFF.

In DNA, the CDR3 is TGTGCCAGCAGCGACACTAGCGGGAGAGAATACGAGCAGTACTTC. Its protein product is CASSDTSGREYEQYF. This chain connects TRBV7-9 to TRBJ2-7; 11 nucleotides match TRBD2. CDR1 and CDR2 from the germline V gene are SEHNR and FQNEAQ (reference sequence). The CDR3 length is 15 residues. The V and J ends lost 5 bases and 4 bases, in that order; junction bases with no gene match: 7.

The chain uses TRBV5-6 and TRBJ2-1, with a tentative D call TRBD2 (5 bases). V lost 4 bases, J lost 10 bases, and 12 bases lay in between. CDR1 is SGHDT and CDR2 is YYEEEE in the germline V gene. The CDR3 is made up of 12 amino acids. CDR3 residues: CASSPGFLEQFF. The CDR3 DNA reads TGTGCCAGCAGCCCGGGATTTCTGGAGCAGTTCTTC.

J is TRBJ2-7 and V is TRBV10-3, with 8 positions matching TRBD1. Germline loops: CDR1 ENHRY, CDR2 SYGVKD. With V trimmed by 5 bases and J by 5 bases, 5 bases remained unmatched. This CDR3 has 13 residues. The CDR3 DNA sequence: TGTGCCATCAGTCCCGGGACAGGTGACGAGCAGTACTTC. This gives the protein CAISPGTGDEQYF.

This chain uses TRBV11-1 with TRBJ2-5; D is perhaps TRBD2 (6 bases). With 3 bases removed from V and 5 bases from J, the gap between germline ends came to 22 bases. The germline V gene encodes CDR1 SGHAT and CDR2 FQDESV (reference sequence). The CDR3 consists of 17 residues. The chain's CDR3 is CASSFVAGTGAPETQYF. In DNA form, the CDR3 reads TGTGCCAGCAGCTTTGTTGCCGGGACGGGAGCCCCCGAGACCCAGTACTTC. Full variable domain (remainder filled in from reference TRBV11-1 and TRBJ2-5): EAEVAQSPRYKITEKSQAVAFWCDPISGHATLYWYRQILGQGPELLVQFQDESVVDDSQLPKDRFSAERLKGVDSTLKIQPAELGDSAMYLCASSFVAGTGAPETQYFGPGTRLLVL.

J is TRBJ2-3 and V is TRBV27; D is uncertain. Germline V lookup: CDR1 MNHEY, CDR2 SMNVEV (reference sequence). Trimming stripped 2 bases from V and 4 bases from J, with 13 bases between. The CDR3 runs 15 residues. The CDR3 coding sequence is TGTGCCAGCAGTTTAAGGGCCACTGCCTCAGATACGCAGTATTTT. Residues: CASSLRATASDTQYF.

This sequence joins TRBV25-1 and TRBJ2-5; tentatively, D is TRBD1 (6 bases). The J call could be wrong; TRBJ2-7 is a better fit for the DNA end. Germline values: CDR1 MGHDK, CDR2 SYGVNS. The length of the CDR3 is 15 residues. CDR3 sequence: CASSETGRMDDEQYF. In DNA, the CDR3 is TGTGCCAGCAGTGAGACAGGACGGATGGACGACGAGCAGTACTTC.

Comment on this clone: The sample carries other DNA sequences with the same CDR3. The chain joins TRBV10-3 to TRBJ2-7, with D possibly matching TRBD2 (6 bases). V dropped 2 bases and J dropped 2 bases, with 10 bases sitting between them. Germline V gives CDR1 ENHRY, CDR2 SYGVKD. The CDR3 loop spans 14 amino acids. The CDR3 DNA sequence: TGTGCCATCAGTGAGACGCGGGGCGCCTACGAGCAGTACTTC. This sequence encodes CAISETRGAYEQYF.